The source of this TCR beta chain is a study of blood T cell repertoires in COVID-19. Sequencing was performed with immunoSEQ multiplex PCR; in TCRdb, only in-frame clones are kept and a portion is missing. The profile shows more than 200,000 clones, around 84% of them singletons. Unmatched junction bases numbered 5, after V lost 7 bases and J lost 5 bases. CDR3 length: 13 amino acids. Germline V gene data show CDR1 as MNHEY and CDR2 as SVGAGI. The clonotype was recovered from a man aged 60 to 69 with acute or convalescent COVID-19. The chain has TRBV6-5 and TRBJ1-1, with 9 bases that match TRBD1. The sample was peripheral blood. The CDR3 loop reads CASILTGGTEAFF. The CDR3 DNA reads TGTGCCAGCATTTTGACAGGGGGTACTGAAGCTTTCTTT.